This TCR beta chain came from a study of radiation and T cells in renal cell carcinoma. Study overall: Nephrectomy followed 15 Gy stereotactic body radiation by 4 weeks.

As for time point: baseline pretreatment blood. The treatment was: 15 Gy SBRT to primary tumor, nephrectomy 4 weeks later. Radiation-treated patients gave blood at baseline, week 2 and week 4. The patient's renal cell carcinoma had clear cell pathology. This clone was picked up a small number of times. The CDR3 has 15 residues. Germline assignment: CDR1 MDHEN and CDR2 SYDVKM. Trimming removed 10 bases from V and 0 bases from J, with 18 bases in between. This table comes from immunoSEQ multiplex PCR, and its TCRdb copy is limited to in-frame clones, with some not included. The sample lists approximately 150,000 clones, over 80% seen once, with around 25% in the top ten.

The V and J genes are TRBV28 and TRBJ1-1; D not resolved. The sequence came from a woman in her forties or fifties with renal cell carcinoma. Sample: blood, taken from a patient whose treatment included radiotherapy and nephrectomy. DNA of the CDR3: TGTGCCACCTACGTAGGAGGTTTCATGAACACTGAAGCTTTCTTT. Its protein product is CATYVGGFMNTEAFF.